Following are 9 T cell receptor beta chains from one sample sequenced in a study of blood T cell repertoires in COVID-19. Only in-frame clones appear in the TCRdb table, and some are missing; sequencing was by immunoSEQ multiplex PCR. The sample consists of roughly 150,000 clones, approximately 86% of them appearing once. Specimen: peripheral blood. Receptors originate from a human donor in a cohort sampled during active COVID-19.

In DNA form, the CDR3 reads TGTGCCAGCAGCCCCCGGGACAGGGCGAACACTGAAGCTTTCTTT. Encoded protein: CASSPRDRANTEAFF. The gene calls are TRBV3-1 (or the pseudogene TRBV3-2) and TRBJ1-1, with 9 bases matching TRBD1. Germline CDR1 is LGHDT and CDR2 is YNNKEL (reference sequence). With V trimmed by 4 bases and J by 1 base, 4 bases remained unmatched. The CDR3 is 15 amino acids.

V is TRBV5-6 and J is TRBJ1-2, with 7 positions matching TRBD1. Trimming took 4 bases from V and 4 from J; bases not matched to a gene: 10. This CDR3 is 15 amino acids long. Germline V gives CDR1 SGHDT, CDR2 YYEEEE. CDR3 nucleotides: TGTGCCAGCAGCAGGACCCGGGACAGCGGCTATGGCTACACCTTC. Translation: CASSRTRDSGYGYTF.

This chain uses TRBV5-1 with TRBJ1-5; 9 bases are shared with TRBD1. The V gene's germline CDR1 is SGHRS and CDR2 YFSETQ. V shed 0 bases, J shed 1 base, and the junction held 2 bases outside the gene matches. This CDR3 region has 16 residues. Here the CDR3 DNA reads TGCGCCAGCAGCTTGGGGACAGGGGTAAGCAATCAGCCCCAGCATTTT. Protein sequence: CASSLGTGVSNQPQHF.

The chain combines TRBV6-6 with TRBJ2-3, with 9 bases lining up with TRBD1. The germline V gene has CDR1 MNHNY and CDR2 SVGAGI (reference sequence). Germline trimming cut 6 bases from V and 6 bases from J; bases unmatched to any gene: 10. This CDR3 contains 15 residues. DNA for the CDR3: TGTGCCAGCAGAGGGTCAGACAGGGGGGTTGATACGCAGTATTTT. It codes for CASRGSDRGVDTQYF.

This clone has more than one count but fewer than ten. The chain recombines TRBV14 with TRBJ1-4; D not resolved. The CDR3 is 17 residues long. V lost 3 bases to trimming and J lost 7 bases, with 21 bases between them. CDR1 and CDR2 from the germline V gene are SGHDN and FVKESK. The CDR3 spells CASSQGLVSQGGEKLFF. The CDR3 DNA is TGTGCCAGCAGCCAGGGCCTAGTCAGCCAAGGAGGTGAAAAACTGTTTTTT.

The chain uses TRBV19 and TRBJ2-2; D may be TRBD2 (7 bases). CDR1 is LNHDA and CDR2 is SQIVND in the germline V gene (reference sequence). This CDR3 region has 16 residues. V lost 6 bases to trimming and J lost 7 bases, with 21 bases between them. The CDR3 protein is CASSAAGAGVGGELFF. CDR3 in DNA: TGTGCCAGTAGCGCGGCGGGGGCAGGGGTTGGCGGGGAGCTGTTTTTT.

The chain employs TRBV6-5 and TRBJ1-2; possible D gene TRBD1, 6 bases. The CDR3 is made up of 13 amino acids. V shed 5 bases and J shed 2 bases, with 9 bases lying between them. Germline CDR1 and CDR2: MNHEY and SVGAGI. The DNA for the CDR3 is TGTGCCAGCAGTCAACAGGGAAACTATGGCTACACCTTC. It codes for CASSQQGNYGYTF.

The rearrangement uses TRBV28 and TRBJ2-5; D is possibly TRBD1 (5 bases). Germline values: CDR1 MDHEN, CDR2 SYDVKM. The CDR3 is 15 residues long. The CDR3 DNA reads TGTGCTGTAGAGGAAGGTGTCAGGGCAACGTTCACCCAGTACTTC. It yields the protein CAVEEGVRATFTQYF.

The genes are TRBV12-1 and TRBJ2-3; no check of the table's D call, TRBD2, against the DNA was made. TRBV12-1 represents a pseudogene. The CDR3 sequence is 16 residues long. This CDR3 is CASSPPPSGNTDTQYF. CDR3 coding DNA: TGTGCCAGCAGCCCCCCCCCTAGCGGGAATACAGATACGCAGTATTTT.